Below, one T cell receptor (beta chain) is given with its context. TCRdb keeps only in-frame clones here, not all; method: immunoSEQ multiplex PCR. The table lists under 250,000 clones, less than 90% of them singletons. The data derive from a study of blood T cell repertoires in COVID-19. Study-level information: Acute-phase and convalescent COVID-19 samples originated in the United States, Italy and Spain. PBMCs, B-cell-depleted T cells, or T cells provided the cDNA or gDNA that made up the material.

This CDR3 comprises 12 residues. CDR1 is SNHLY and CDR2 is FYNNEI in the germline V gene. The V end lost 4 bases, the J end lost 2 bases, and 5 bases lay between the germline ends. The sequence was collected from a man aged 35-49 years with acute or convalescent COVID-19. Input material: peripheral blood. V usage is TRBV2 and J usage is TRBJ1-2; unclear D gene. The CDR3 sequence is CASSGGNYGYTF. In nucleotides, the CDR3 is TGTGCCAGCAGTGGAGGGAACTATGGCTACACCTTC.